This paragraph covers one T cell receptor (beta chain) sequence. Using immunoSEQ multiplex PCR, the repertoire was profiled, and TCRdb retains in-frame clones only, with some absent. The data show just over 200,000 clones, 70% seen once. The data originate from a study of cytotoxic CD8 clonotypes in ibrutinib-treated CLL. Germline V gene data show CDR1 as SGHNT and CDR2 as YYREEE (reference sequence). The CDR3 covers 14 residues. Between the trimmed V and J ends, which lost 2 bases and 8 bases, there was a span of 16 bases. The gene calls are TRBV5-4 and TRBJ1-2; D unresolved. This material consisted of PBMCs, taken after 12 months of ibrutinib treatment. The clonotype comes from a human donor with chronic lymphocytic leukemia. The DNA of the CDR3 is TGTGCCAGCAGCTTAAGTCGGTCAGATTCCGGCTACACCTTC. Protein: CASSLSRSDSGYTF.